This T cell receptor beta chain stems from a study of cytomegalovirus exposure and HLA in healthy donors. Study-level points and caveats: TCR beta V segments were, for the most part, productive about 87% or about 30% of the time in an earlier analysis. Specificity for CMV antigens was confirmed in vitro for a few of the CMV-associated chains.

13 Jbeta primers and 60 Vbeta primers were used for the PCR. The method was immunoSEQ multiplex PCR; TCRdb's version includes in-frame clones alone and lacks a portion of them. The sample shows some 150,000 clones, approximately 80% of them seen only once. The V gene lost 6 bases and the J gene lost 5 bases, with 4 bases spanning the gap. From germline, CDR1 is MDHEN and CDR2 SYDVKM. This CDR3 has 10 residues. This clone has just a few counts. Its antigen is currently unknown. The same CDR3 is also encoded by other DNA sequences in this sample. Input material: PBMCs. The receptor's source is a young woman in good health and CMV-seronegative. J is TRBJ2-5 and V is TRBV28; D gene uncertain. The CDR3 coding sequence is TGTGCCAGCAGCCGGGAGACCCAGTACTTC. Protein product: CASSRETQYF.